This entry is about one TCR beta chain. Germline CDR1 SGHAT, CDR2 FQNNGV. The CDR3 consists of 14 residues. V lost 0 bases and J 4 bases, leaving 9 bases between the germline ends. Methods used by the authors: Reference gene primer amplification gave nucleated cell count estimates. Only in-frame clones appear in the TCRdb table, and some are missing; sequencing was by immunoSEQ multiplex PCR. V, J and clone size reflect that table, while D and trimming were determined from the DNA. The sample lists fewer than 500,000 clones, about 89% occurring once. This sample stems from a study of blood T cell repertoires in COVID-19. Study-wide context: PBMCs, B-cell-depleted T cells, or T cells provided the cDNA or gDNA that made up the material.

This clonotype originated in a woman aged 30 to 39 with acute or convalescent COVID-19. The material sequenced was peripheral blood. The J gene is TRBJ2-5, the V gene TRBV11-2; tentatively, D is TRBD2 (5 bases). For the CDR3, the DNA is TGTGCCAGCAGCTTAGATACTAGTGGAGAGACCCAGTACTTC. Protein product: CASSLDTSGETQYF. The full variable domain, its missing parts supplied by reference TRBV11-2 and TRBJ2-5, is EAGVAQSPRYKIIEKRQSVAFWCNPISGHATLYWYQQILGQGPKLLIQFQNNGVVDDSQLPKDRFSAERLKGVDSTLKIQPAKLEDSAVYLCASSLDTSGETQYFGPGTRLLVL.